The clone carrying this T cell receptor (beta chain) was seen a handful of times. Its target is unknown. Exclusions: uncontrolled infection, other autoimmune disease, pregnancy, lactation. What was amplified from RNA transcripts were TCR beta CDR3 regions. TCR CDR3 underwent first-round RT-PCR with the HTBI primer set. MiXCR, applied by TCRdb to the multiplex PCR reads, yields one record per CDR3 protein. This sample has about 380,000 distinct CDR3 sequences, with approximately 18% found just once. This entry belongs to a study of T cells in Graves' hyperthyroidism and ophthalmopathy. Findings and caveats of the study: Most clonotypes that expanded in the thyroid above 0.001 also showed up in blood. For ophthalmopathy, model prediction preceded onset by a median approximately 6 months.

Trimming removed 7 bases at V and 1 base at J, with 11 bases between. The V gene's germline CDR1 is MNHNS and CDR2 SASEGT. The CDR3 spans 13 residues. The chain carries TRBV6-1 and TRBJ2-7; D not certain. The clonotype was recovered from a man between 18 and 29 years old with Graves' ophthalmopathy. The source material was blood. CDR3 bases: TGTGCCAGCACCCCCGCCAGTTCCTACGAGCAGTACTTC. It yields the protein CASTPASSYEQYF.